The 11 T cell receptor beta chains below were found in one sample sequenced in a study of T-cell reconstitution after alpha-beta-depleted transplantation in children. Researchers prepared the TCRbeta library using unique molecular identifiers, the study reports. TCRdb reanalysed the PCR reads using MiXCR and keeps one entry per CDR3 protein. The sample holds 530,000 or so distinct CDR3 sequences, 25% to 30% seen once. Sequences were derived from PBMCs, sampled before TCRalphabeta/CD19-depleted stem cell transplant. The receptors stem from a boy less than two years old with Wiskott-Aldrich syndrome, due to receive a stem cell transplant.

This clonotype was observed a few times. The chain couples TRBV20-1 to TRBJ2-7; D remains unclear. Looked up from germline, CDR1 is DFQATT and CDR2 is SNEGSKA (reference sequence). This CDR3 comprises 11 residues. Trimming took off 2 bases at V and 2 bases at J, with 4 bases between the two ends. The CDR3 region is CSARLTYEQYF. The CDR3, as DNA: TGCAGTGCTAGACTGACCTACGAGCAGTACTTC.

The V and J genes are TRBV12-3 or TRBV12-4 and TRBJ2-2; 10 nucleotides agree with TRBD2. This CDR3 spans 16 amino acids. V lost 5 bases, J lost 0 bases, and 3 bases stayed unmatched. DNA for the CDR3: TGTGCCAGCAGTCCAGGGACTAGCGCGAACACCGGGGAGCTGTTTTTT. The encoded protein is CASSPGTSANTGELFF.

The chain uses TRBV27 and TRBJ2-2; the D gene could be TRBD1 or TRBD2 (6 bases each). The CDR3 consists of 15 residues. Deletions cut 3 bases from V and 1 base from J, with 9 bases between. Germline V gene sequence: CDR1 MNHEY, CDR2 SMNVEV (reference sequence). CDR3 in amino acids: CASSFGGRNTGELFF. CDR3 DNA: TGTGCCAGCAGTTTTGGGGGGCGGAACACCGGGGAGCTGTTTTTT.

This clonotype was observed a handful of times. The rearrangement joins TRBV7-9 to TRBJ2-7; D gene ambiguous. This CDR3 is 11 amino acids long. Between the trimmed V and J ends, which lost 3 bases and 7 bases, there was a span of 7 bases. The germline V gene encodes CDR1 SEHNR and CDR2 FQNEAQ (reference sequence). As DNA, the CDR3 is TGTGCCAGCAGCTTCGTGGGGGAGCAGTACTTC. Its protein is CASSFVGEQYF.

This CDR3 is CASSPPGTSYNEQFF. The DNA of the CDR3 is TGTGCCAGCAGCCCACCCGGGACTAGCTACAATGAGCAGTTCTTC. The chain links TRBV5-4 to TRBJ2-1, with 8 bases aligning to TRBD2. The ends lost 4 bases at V and 3 bases at J; junction bases unmatched: 6. This CDR3 is 15 amino acids long. CDR1 is SGHNT and CDR2 is YYREEE in the germline V gene (reference sequence).

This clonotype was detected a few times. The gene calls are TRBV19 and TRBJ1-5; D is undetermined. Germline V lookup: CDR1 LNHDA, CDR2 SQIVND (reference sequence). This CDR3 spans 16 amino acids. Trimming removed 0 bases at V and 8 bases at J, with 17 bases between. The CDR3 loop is CASSIEYLRHTEPQHF. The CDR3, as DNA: TGTGCCAGTAGTATAGAATACCTTAGACATACGGAGCCCCAGCATTTT.

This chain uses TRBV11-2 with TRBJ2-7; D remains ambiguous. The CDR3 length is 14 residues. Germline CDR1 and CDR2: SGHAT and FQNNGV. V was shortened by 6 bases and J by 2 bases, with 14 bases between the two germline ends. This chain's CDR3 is CASSFGRLTYEQYF. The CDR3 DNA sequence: TGTGCCAGCAGTTTTGGACGGTTAACCTACGAGCAGTACTTC.

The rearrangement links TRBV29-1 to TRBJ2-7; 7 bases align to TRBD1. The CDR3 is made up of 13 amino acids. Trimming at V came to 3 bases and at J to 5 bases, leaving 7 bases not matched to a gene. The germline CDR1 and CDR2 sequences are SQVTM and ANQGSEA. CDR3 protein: CSVESRGGNEQYF. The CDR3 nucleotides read TGCAGCGTTGAGTCACGAGGGGGCAACGAGCAGTACTTC.

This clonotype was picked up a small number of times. This chain's CDR3 is CASSRGRVKNIQYF. DNA of the CDR3: TGTGCCAGCAGCCGTGGGAGAGTCAAAAACATTCAGTACTTC. This chain uses TRBV3-1 with TRBJ2-4; TRBD2 is a possible D gene (5 bases). From germline, CDR1 is LGHDT and CDR2 YNNKEL (reference sequence). This CDR3 region has 14 residues. V gave up 4 bases and J gave up 3 bases, with 10 bases separating them.

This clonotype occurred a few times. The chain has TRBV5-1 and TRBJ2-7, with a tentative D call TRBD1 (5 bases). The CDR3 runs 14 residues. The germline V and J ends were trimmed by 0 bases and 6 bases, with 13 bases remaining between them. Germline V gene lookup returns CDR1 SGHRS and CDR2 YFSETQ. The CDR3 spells CASSLEGVPPEQYF. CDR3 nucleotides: TGCGCCAGCAGCTTGGAAGGGGTCCCCCCCGAGCAGTACTTC.

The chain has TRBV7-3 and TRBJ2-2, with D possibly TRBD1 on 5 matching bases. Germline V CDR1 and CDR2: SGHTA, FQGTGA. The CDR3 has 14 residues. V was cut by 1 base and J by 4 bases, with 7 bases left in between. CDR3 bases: TGTGCCAGCAGCTTAAAGCAGGGCACCGGGGAGCTGTTTTTT. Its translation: CASSLKQGTGELFF.